A selection of T cell receptor beta chains follows, all from one sample in a study of long-term antiretroviral therapy in people with HIV. Generated by immunoSEQ multiplex PCR, the TCRdb table keeps only in-frame clones and is missing some. The sample has 16,000 or so clones, 70% to 80% seen once; the top ten hold roughly 23%. Sequenced material: unsorted PBMCs, taken 2.1 years after starting antiretroviral therapy. Every receptor here comes from a man aged 35 to 55 with HIV. Both conserved end residues are part of each CDR3. The D gene is left open where the match is weak. Size tells how often a clone was seen (once, few, many) or the class of an expanded clone, and some rows leave it out.

j_call clone_size d_call v_call cdr3_aa cdr3_nt
TRBJ1-1 . . TRBV7-9 CASSWDPTEAFF TGTGCCAGCAGCTGGGACCCGACTGAAGCTTTCTTT
TRBJ1-1 . . TRBV2 CASSESGYLNTEAFF TGTGCCAGCAGTGAATCAGGGTACCTGAACACTGAAGCTTTCTTT
TRBJ2-7 . TRBD1 TRBV18 CASSPIQGVQYEQYF TGTGCCAGCTCACCGATACAGGGGGTTCAGTACGAGCAGTACTTC
TRBJ2-7 . TRBD1 TRBV18 CASRQGAHYEQYF TGTGCCAGCAGACAGGGGGCCCACTACGAGCAGTACTTC
TRBJ1-1 . . TRBV13 CASSGAGGTEAFF TGTGCCAGCAGCGGGGCGGGGGGGACTGAAGCTTTCTTT
TRBJ2-1 . . TRBV7-9 CASSPSDSDNEQFF TGTGCCAGCAGCCCATCGGACAGCGACAATGAGCAGTTCTTC
TRBJ2-5 . . TRBV7-8 CASSPQPQETQYF TGTGCCAGCAGCCCTCAGCCCCAAGAGACCCAGTACTTC
TRBJ2-1 . TRBD2 TRBV19 CASSTASGGAYNEQFF TGTGCCAGTAGTACAGCAAGCGGGGGGGCCTACAATGAGCAGTTCTTC
TRBJ1-2 . . TRBV7-9 CASSPATGTLNYGYTF TGTGCCAGCAGCCCGGCTACCGGGACACTTAACTATGGCTACACCTTC
TRBJ2-1 . . TRBV7-8 CASSPRLESYNEQFF TGTGCCAGCAGCCCCAGACTAGAATCCTACAATGAGCAGTTCTTC
TRBJ1-2 . TRBD1 TRBV7-8 CASSQRLGTGEDGYTF TGTGCCAGCAGCCAGAGGTTAGGGACAGGGGAGGACGGCTACACCTTC
TRBJ1-4 . . TRBV6-5 CASSYLQGTNEKLFF TGTGCCAGCAGTTACCTTCAGGGAACTAATGAAAAACTGTTTTTT
TRBJ1-3 few TRBD1 TRBV6-6 CASSYRSGGSGNTIYF TGTGCCAGCAGTTACCGATCAGGGGGCTCAGGAAACACCATATATTTT
TRBJ1-1 . . TRBV5-6 CASSSGGGSTEAFF TGTGCCAGCAGTTCCGGGGGCGGGAGCACTGAAGCTTTCTTT
TRBJ1-2 . . TRBV14 CASDGGDLYGYTF TGTGCCAGCGACGGTGGGGACCTTTATGGCTACACCTTC
TRBJ1-6 . TRBD1 TRBV7-9 CASSPTGEGSPLHF TGTGCCAGCAGCCCCACAGGGGAGGGTTCACCCCTCCACTTT
TRBJ1-1 few TRBD1 TRBV19 CASRQGESNTEAFF TGTGCCAGTAGACAGGGGGAGTCGAACACTGAAGCTTTCTTT
TRBJ1-6 few . TRBV2 CASRQGRAPLHF TGTGCCAGCAGACAGGGTCGAGCACCCCTCCACTTT
TRBJ2-2 . TRBD1 TRBV9 CASKGRQGGTGELFF TGTGCCAGCAAAGGGAGACAGGGTGGCACCGGGGAGCTGTTTTTT
TRBJ2-3 . . TRBV10-3 CAISETTGKYF TGTGCCATCAGTGAAACAACAGGGAAGTATTTT
TRBJ1-1 . . TRBV23-1 CASSHLTGSNTEAFF TGCGCCAGCAGTCACCTCACAGGGTCGAACACTGAAGCTTTCTTT
TRBJ1-1 . . TRBV27 CASSLYRGVEAFF TGTGCCAGCAGTCTTTACCGGGGGGTTGAAGCTTTCTTT
TRBJ1-2 few TRBD1 TRBV19 CASSITTGDSRGYTF TGTGCCAGTAGTATAACGACAGGGGATAGTAGAGGCTACACCTTC
TRBJ1-1 once . TRBV7-9 CASSLDAANTEAFF TGTGCCAGCAGCCTAGATGCGGCGAACACTGAAGCTTTCTTT
TRBJ1-2 . TRBD1 TRBV5-4 CASSPGTGGYGYTF TGTGCCAGCAGCCCAGGGACAGGGGGCTATGGCTACACCTTC
TRBJ2-1 . . TRBV6-1 CATTEAARIYNEQFF TGTGCCACCACGGAAGCCGCACGTATATACAATGAGCAGTTCTTC
TRBJ2-3 few TRBD2 TRBV18 CASSPTSGGTLSTDTQYF TGTGCCAGCTCACCAACTAGCGGGGGGACCTTGAGCACAGATACGCAGTATTTT
TRBJ1-6 few TRBD1 TRBV5-1 CASSWGQGDSPLHF TGCGCCAGCAGCTGGGGACAGGGTGATTCACCCCTCCACTTT
TRBJ2-7 . TRBD2 TRBV7-8 CASSPGLAGGPQYF TGTGCCAGCAGCCCCGGACTAGCGGGGGGTCCGCAGTACTTC
TRBJ1-3 . TRBD1 TRBV25-1 CASSVGGGGNTIYF TGTGCCAGCAGTGTAGGGGGCGGTGGAAACACCATATATTTT
TRBJ2-3 once TRBD2 TRBV5-1 CASSPAEAGGRDTQYF TGCGCCAGCAGCCCGGCAGAAGCGGGGGGGAGAGATACGCAGTATTTT
TRBJ1-1 . TRBD1 TRBV9 CASSVGTGGMNTEAFF TGTGCCAGCAGCGTAGGGACAGGGGGCATGAACACTGAAGCTTTCTTT
TRBJ1-6 . . TRBV5-6 CASSLPRGAQNSPLHF TGTGCCAGCAGCTTACCCCGGGGGGCGCAAAATTCACCCCTCCACTTT
TRBJ1-4 . TRBD1 TRBV11-3 CASSSGDRYNEKLFF TGTGCCAGCAGCTCGGGGGACAGATATAATGAAAAACTGTTTTTT
TRBJ2-2 . . TRBV2 CASRATGELFF TGTGCCAGCAGGGCAACCGGGGAGCTGTTTTTT
TRBJ1-1 . . TRBV10-3 CAISESQDSLNTEAFF TGTGCCATCAGTGAGTCGCAAGACAGCTTGAACACTGAAGCTTTCTTT
TRBJ2-3 . TRBD1 TRBV6-6 CASSYSGGGTDTQYF TGTGCCAGCAGTTACTCAGGGGGCGGCACAGATACGCAGTATTTT
TRBJ2-5 . . TRBV2 CASDGLLQETQYF TGTGCCAGCGATGGCCTGTTGCAAGAGACCCAGTACTTC
TRBJ2-2 . . TRBV5-6 CASSLRLEDTGELFF TGTGCCAGCAGCTTACGACTAGAGGACACCGGGGAGCTGTTTTTT
TRBJ2-1 . . TRBV19 CASSISLIPYNEQFF TGTGCCAGTAGTATATCCCTAATTCCCTACAATGAGCAGTTCTTC
TRBJ1-6 . . TRBV19 CASSPQESYNSPLHF TGTGCCAGTAGTCCTCAGGAGTCGTATAATTCACCCCTCCACTTT